Shown below are 24 T cell receptor beta chains from a single sample sequenced in a study of OX40 agonist ivuxolimab in advanced cancers. Clones were read by immunoSEQ multiplex PCR, and TCRdb kept only the in-frame ones, dropping some. The sample comprises more than 65,000 clones, approximately 80% of which are singletons, and about 2.2% rests with the top ten. The sample here was CD4+ or CD8+ T cells sorted from blood, taken in a trial of the OX40 agonist ivuxolimab. These receptors were collected from an adult with an advanced solid tumor such as melanoma, head and neck, liver or kidney cancer.

This clone was recorded a few times. The CDR3: CASSDPTRIWDEQFF. In DNA, the CDR3 is TGTGCCAGCAGTGACCCCACCCGGATTTGGGATGAGCAGTTCTTC. V and J are TRBV6-1 and TRBJ2-1; D unresolved. The V gene's germline CDR1 is MNHNS and CDR2 SASEGT. CDR3 length: 15 residues. V lost 3 bases and J lost 8, with 17 bases in between.

The sample holds a few counts of this clone. V and J are TRBV5-8 and TRBJ1-5; D is uncertain. V was clipped by 0 bases and J by 5 bases, with 6 bases between them. The CDR3 is 13 amino acids. CDR1 and CDR2 (germline): SGHTS, YDEGEE. CDR3 sequence reads: CASSLDPYQPQHF. The CDR3 DNA reads TGTGCCAGCAGCTTGGACCCCTATCAGCCCCAGCATTTT.

The chain couples TRBV5-4 to TRBJ1-2; 8 bases are a match to TRBD1. The J segment lost 3 bases and the V segment lost 4 bases, leaving 8 bases of the junction unmatched. CDR3 length: 15 amino acids. Germline assignment: CDR1 SGHNT and CDR2 YYREEE (reference sequence). CDR3 DNA sequence: TGTGCCAGCAGCCCGAGGGTACAGGGGGACTATGGCTACACCTTC. It yields the protein CASSPRVQGDYGYTF.

This chain joins TRBV5-1 and TRBJ2-5; D unclear. CDR1 SGHRS and CDR2 YFSETQ come from the germline V gene. Trimming took 2 bases from V and 5 from J, leaving 10 bases between them. This CDR3 has 13 residues. For the CDR3, the DNA is TGCGCCAGCAGCTTAGGGTCTGGGGAGACCCAGTACTTC. Its translation: CASSLGSGETQYF. Looking up the rest from reference TRBV5-1 and TRBJ2-5 gives the full variable domain: KAGVTQTPRYLIKTRGQQVTLSCSPISGHRSVSWYQQTPGQGLQFLFEYFSETQRNKGNFPGRFSGRQFSNSRSEMNVSTLELGDSALYLCASSLGSGETQYFGPGTRLLVL.

The chain has TRBV10-3 and TRBJ1-2, with a tentative D call TRBD1 (5 bases). V was trimmed by 2 bases and J by 8 bases, leaving 9 bases between them. The CDR3 spans 12 residues. Germline V gene lookup returns CDR1 ENHRY and CDR2 SYGVKD. The CDR3: CAISEAGNGYTF. The CDR3 DNA reads TGTGCCATCAGTGAGGCAGGGAACGGCTACACCTTC.

The V gene is TRBV5-4, the J gene TRBJ2-2; 7 positions match TRBD1. Germline V gives CDR1 SGHNT, CDR2 YYREEE (reference sequence). The CDR3 has 13 residues. Trimming cost V 5 bases and J 5 bases; bases outside gene matches: 3. CDR3 DNA: TGTGCCAGCAGGAAACAGGGGACCGGGGAGCTGTTTTTT. As protein: CASRKQGTGELFF.

The chain joins TRBV28 to TRBJ2-3; 7 nucleotides align to TRBD2. The CDR3 has 14 amino acids. Per the germline V gene, CDR1 is MDHEN and CDR2 is SYDVKM. Germline trimming cut 2 bases from V and 4 bases from J; bases unmatched to any gene: 3. As DNA, the CDR3 is TGTGCCAGCAGTTTAGCGGGAGCCCCAGATACGCAGTATTTT. Residues: CASSLAGAPDTQYF.

Only a few counts were recorded for this clone. This chain connects TRBV2 to TRBJ2-7; TRBD2 aligns across 11 bases. Germline V gives CDR1 SNHLY, CDR2 FYNNEI. The CDR3 is 15 residues long. The V and J ends lost 2 bases and 10 bases, in that order; junction bases with no gene match: 10. The CDR3 nucleotides are TGTGCCAGCAGTGAAAAATGGCTAGCGGGAGGAAATCAGTACTTC. Translation gives CASSEKWLAGGNQYF.

This chain links TRBV6-5 with TRBJ2-2; 9 bases fit TRBD1. Germline-derived CDR1 and CDR2 are MNHEY and SVGAGI. The length of the CDR3 is 15 residues. The V segment lost 6 bases and the J segment 6 bases; nucleotides outside the gene matches: 8. The CDR3 region is CASSRTGVDSGELFF. The DNA for the CDR3 is TGTGCCAGCAGCAGGACAGGGGTGGATTCCGGGGAGCTGTTTTTT.

This sequence joins TRBV27 and TRBJ1-1; D gene ambiguous. CDR3 size: 13 residues. Deletions cut 1 base from V and 1 base from J, with 4 bases between. Per the germline V gene, CDR1 is MNHEY and CDR2 is SMNVEV (reference sequence). This CDR3 reads CASSLWWNTEAFF. The CDR3 coding sequence is TGTGCCAGCAGTTTATGGTGGAACACTGAAGCTTTCTTT.

This clone was detected many times. The chain has TRBV9 and TRBJ2-7, with TRBD1 matching over 9 bases. V lost 2 bases to trimming and J lost 3 bases; unmatched junction nucleotides: 6. The CDR3 contains 15 residues. Germline V gives CDR1 SGDLS, CDR2 YYNGEE. The CDR3 protein is CASSVEGQGNYEQYF. In nucleotides, the CDR3 is TGTGCCAGCAGCGTGGAGGGACAGGGTAACTACGAGCAGTACTTC.

The rearrangement uses TRBV14 and TRBJ1-4, with a weak D call TRBD1 (5 bases). V lost 1 base to trimming and J lost 7 bases, with 13 bases between them. This CDR3 spans 15 amino acids. The germline CDR1 and CDR2 sequences are SGHDN and FVKESK. The DNA of the CDR3 is TGTGCCAGCAGCCAAGCTCGGGGCCGCAGTGAAAAACTGTTTTTT. Protein product: CASSQARGRSEKLFF.

Written as DNA, the CDR3 is TGCGCCAGCAGCTTGGGTGCAGGATACGAGACCCAGTACTTC. This sequence encodes CASSLGAGYETQYF. V usage is TRBV5-1 and J usage is TRBJ2-5; D is uncertain. The V and J ends lost 0 bases and 5 bases respectively, with 11 bases between them. CDR3 size: 14 residues. The germline V gene encodes CDR1 SGHRS and CDR2 YFSETQ.

J is TRBJ2-3 and V is TRBV30; D remains unclear. Germline CDR1 GTSNPN, CDR2 SVGIG (reference sequence). The CDR3 is made up of 12 amino acids. V lost 5 bases and J 2 bases, leaving 8 bases between the germline ends. DNA for the CDR3: TGTGCCTGGGGGTCTGCCACAGATACGCAGTATTTT. Protein sequence: CAWGSATDTQYF.

The chain couples TRBV4-2 to TRBJ2-1; 9 bases are shared with TRBD2. CDR1 and CDR2 from the germline V gene are LGHNA and YNFKEQ. The CDR3 sequence is 14 residues long. Trimming removed 4 bases from V and 5 bases from J; junction bases left unmatched: 3. The chain's CDR3 is CASSPPSGNNEQFF. CDR3 nucleotides: TGTGCCAGCAGCCCCCCTAGCGGGAACAATGAGCAGTTCTTC.

This clone appeared once. The V gene is TRBV30, the J gene TRBJ2-7; no firm D call. Germline lookup yields CDR1 GTSNPN and CDR2 SVGIG (reference sequence). Trimming shortened V by 0 bases and J by 5 bases, and 11 bases separated the two germline ends. The CDR3 extends over 13 amino acids. CDR3 nucleotides: TGTGCCTGGAGTGTTCCAGGCAGGAACGAGCAGTACTTC. This sequence encodes CAWSVPGRNEQYF.

V gene TRBV7-3 combines with J gene TRBJ1-1; no definite D call. The CDR3 extends over 13 amino acids. Per the germline V gene, CDR1 is SGHTA and CDR2 is FQGTGA. Trimming removed 5 bases at V and 5 bases at J, with 12 bases between. As DNA, the CDR3 is TGTGCCAGCAGCATCTTCGTAGGGACTGAAGCTTTCTTT. This sequence encodes CASSIFVGTEAFF.

This clone was detected only a few times. The V and J genes are TRBV28 and TRBJ1-1; no definite D call. There are 12 residues in the CDR3. Trimming took off 1 base at V and 6 bases at J, with 6 bases between the two ends. Per germline, CDR1 MDHEN and CDR2 SYDVKM. CDR3: CASSLSLSEAFF. CDR3 in DNA: TGTGCCAGCAGTTTATCTCTCTCTGAAGCTTTCTTT.

The V and J genes are TRBV14 and TRBJ1-1, with D unresolved. The CDR3 is 14 residues long. Per the germline V gene, CDR1 is SGHDN and CDR2 is FVKESK. V gave up 3 bases and J gave up 1 base, with 9 bases separating them. The CDR3: CASSQWQKNTEAFF. In DNA, the CDR3 is TGTGCCAGCAGCCAGTGGCAAAAGAACACTGAAGCTTTCTTT.

The chain has TRBV6-1 and TRBJ1-2, with 7 bases aligning to TRBD1. The CDR3 loop spans 14 amino acids. The junction had 4 bases not matched to a gene; V was cut back by 5 bases and J by 1 base. Germline values: CDR1 MNHNS, CDR2 SASEGT. CDR3 amino acids: CASSSTGNNYGYTF. The CDR3 DNA follows: TGTGCCAGCAGTTCGACAGGGAATAACTATGGCTACACCTTC.

The CDR3 nucleotides are TGTGCCAGCAGCCCGGCAGAGACTAGCGGGAGGGGGGGCCATACGCAGTATTTT. Protein: CASSPAETSGRGGHTQYF. This chain links TRBV13 with TRBJ2-3, with TRBD2 identical over 14 bases. The CDR3 extends over 18 amino acids. CDR1 and CDR2 (germline): PRHDT, FYEKMQ (reference sequence). V trimming: 5 bases; J trimming: 7 bases; junction bases outside the gene matches: 14.

CDR3 protein: CASRPTGWSNQPQHF. The DNA for the CDR3 is TGTGCCAGCAGACCGACAGGGTGGAGCAATCAGCCCCAGCATTTT. V usage is TRBV6-5 and J usage is TRBJ1-5, with 7 nucleotides matching TRBD1. The J segment lost 1 base and the V segment lost 6 bases, leaving 6 bases of the junction unmatched. Germline CDR1 is MNHEY and CDR2 is SVGAGI. CDR3 length: 15 amino acids.

The rearrangement uses TRBV6-6 and TRBJ1-1; no definite D call. The CDR3 has 13 residues. Germline assignment: CDR1 MNHNY and CDR2 SVGAGI (reference sequence). The ends were cut back, 2 bases at V and 1 base at J, with 5 bases in the middle. In nucleotides, the CDR3 is TGTGCCAGCAGTTACAGGCAGAACACTGAAGCTTTCTTT. Translated, it gives CASSYRQNTEAFF.

This rearrangement joins TRBV2 to TRBJ2-1; no definite D call. This CDR3 has 13 amino acids. CDR1 and CDR2 (germline): SNHLY, FYNNEI. Trimming cost V 8 bases and J 7 bases, with 15 bases left between them. The CDR3 loop is CASRSGWPNEQFF. The CDR3 DNA sequence: TGTGCCAGCCGGTCGGGCTGGCCGAATGAGCAGTTCTTC.